The 20 T cell receptor beta chains below were found in one sample sequenced in a study of T cell repertoires in cytomegalovirus infection. TCRdb fed the reads into MiXCR, producing one record per CDR3 protein. The sample has under 850,000 distinct CDR3 sequences, 35% seen once. Sequencing was performed on PBMCs. The origin of the receptors is a human donor in good health (CMV status not recorded). Some clones in this sample may be carry-over from other donors' samples.

In this sample, this clonotype turned up a few times. The chain combines TRBV7-6 with TRBJ1-1; TRBD1 matches 8 bases. This CDR3 is built from 13 residues. Losses at the gene ends were 5 bases for V and 6 bases for J; bases not matched to a gene: 5. The germline gives CDR1 SGHVS, CDR2 FNYEAQ. CDR3 region: CASSPQGAAEAFF. CDR3 DNA sequence: TGTGCCAGCAGCCCTCAGGGGGCGGCTGAAGCTTTCTTT.

There are a few counts of this clonotype. This sequence joins TRBV28 and TRBJ2-3; tentatively, D is TRBD2 (6 bases). V was clipped by 7 bases and J by 6 bases, with 20 bases between them. The CDR3 is made up of 15 amino acids. CDR1 is MDHEN, CDR2 SYDVKM, per germline. CDR3 in DNA: TGTGCCAGCACTTTCACTGGCGGGGTTCAGGATACGCAGTATTTT. Protein product: CASTFTGGVQDTQYF. The whole variable domain, remainder taken from reference TRBV28 and TRBJ2-3, is DVKVTQSSRYLVKRTGEKVFLECVQDMDHENMFWYRQDPGLGLRLIYFSYDVKMKEKGDIPEGYSVSREKKERFSLILESASTNQTSMYLCASTFTGGVQDTQYFGPGTRLTVL.

This chain uses TRBV27 with TRBJ1-2, with D perhaps TRBD1 (5 bases). The CDR3 spans 14 residues. V lost 5 bases and J lost 2, with 12 bases in between. Germline lookup yields CDR1 MNHEY and CDR2 SMNVEV (reference sequence). The CDR3: CASSPDSLNYGYTF. As DNA, the CDR3 is TGTGCCAGCAGTCCCGACAGCCTAAACTATGGCTACACCTTC.

The J gene is TRBJ1-6, the V gene TRBV7-8; TRBD1 aligns across 9 bases. V gave up 4 bases and J gave up 10 bases; unmatched junction bases: 8. The germline V gene has CDR1 SGHVS and CDR2 FQNEAQ. This CDR3 has 15 residues. The CDR3 region has the DNA TGTGCCAGCAGCTCTCATCCGGGACAGGGATCACCCCTCCACTTT. This gives the protein CASSSHPGQGSPLHF.

This clonotype was observed a handful of times. The chain recombines TRBV4-1 with TRBJ1-1; D perhaps matches TRBD1 (5 bases). The CDR3 is made up of 15 amino acids. V shed 0 bases and J shed 2 bases, with 10 bases lying between them. Germline V gene sequence: CDR1 MGHRA, CDR2 YSYEKL. Here the CDR3 reads CASSQERGDNTEAFF. CDR3 coding DNA: TGCGCCAGCAGCCAAGAGAGGGGCGATAACACTGAAGCTTTCTTT.

The table lists this clonotype with a few counts. The gene calls are TRBV12-3 or TRBV12-4 and TRBJ2-3; D call uncertain. Trimming removed 6 bases from V and 0 bases from J, with 22 bases in between. The CDR3 totals 18 residues. The DNA of the CDR3 is TGTGCCAGCAGCCCCGGGTTTGGTAACTGGATTAGCACAGATACGCAGTATTTT. As protein: CASSPGFGNWISTDTQYF.

The J gene is TRBJ2-1, the V gene TRBV19, with D perhaps given as TRBD1 or TRBD2 (6 bases each). Germline V gene lookup returns CDR1 LNHDA and CDR2 SQIVND (reference sequence). This CDR3 is 16 amino acids long. V lost 0 bases and J lost 6, with 15 bases in between. The CDR3 region is CASSIERGLGGNEQFF. CDR3 nucleotide sequence: TGTGCCAGTAGTATAGAAAGGGGGTTGGGGGGCAATGAGCAGTTCTTC.

The rearrangement joins TRBV4-1 to TRBJ2-1, with TRBD2 as a possible D gene (5 bases). Between the trimmed V and J ends, which lost 2 bases and 2 bases, there was a span of 13 bases. Germline CDR1 and CDR2: MGHRA and YSYEKL. The CDR3 contains 16 residues. The CDR3 loop reads CASSQIHAGTYNEQFF. The CDR3 nucleotides are TGCGCCAGCAGCCAAATACACGCGGGCACCTACAATGAGCAGTTCTTC.

V usage is TRBV19 and J usage is TRBJ1-6; weak D call: TRBD1 (5 bases). Germline CDR1 reads LNHDA; CDR2 reads SQIVND (reference sequence). V was clipped by 10 bases and J by 13 bases, with 23 bases between them. The CDR3 length is 14 residues. The CDR3 DNA reads as TGTGCCACCCAGGGACCGATCCTCGGGGAGCCCCTCCACTTT. As protein: CATQGPILGEPLHF.

This chain connects TRBV6-1 to TRBJ2-2; 9 nucleotides agree with TRBD2. Per germline, CDR1 MNHNS and CDR2 SASEGT. The CDR3 length is 15 residues. V dropped 8 bases and J dropped 2; count of bases not matched to a gene: 6. Here the CDR3 DNA reads TGTGCCAGCGGGGGGCTAGCGGGAAACACCGGGGAGCTGTTTTTT. Translated: CASGGLAGNTGELFF.

Of note for this clonotype: The junction shows a germline mismatch at one end, possibly a read error. The CDR3: CAISSDTGTSGSSTDTQYF. The CDR3 nucleotides are TGTGCCATCAGTTCAGACACCGGGACTAGCGGAAGTAGCACAGATACGCAGTATTTT. V usage is TRBV28 and J usage is TRBJ2-3; TRBD2 aligns across 11 bases. CDR3 length: 19 residues. Per the germline V gene, CDR1 is MDHEN and CDR2 is SYDVKM.

This clonotype was observed a handful of times. This rearrangement joins TRBV7-6 to TRBJ1-6; unclear D gene. This CDR3 region has 16 residues. Germline V gene lookup returns CDR1 SGHVS and CDR2 FNYEAQ. The V and J ends lost 0 bases and 7 bases respectively, with 13 bases between them. CDR3 sequence: CASSLASRVGNSPLHF. The CDR3 nucleotides are TGTGCCAGCAGCTTAGCGTCGCGCGTGGGGAATTCACCCCTCCACTTT.

The V call is TRBV29-1, the J call TRBJ1-2; D is possibly TRBD1 (6 bases). This CDR3 has 12 amino acids. CDR1 and CDR2 from the germline V gene are SQVTM and ANQGSEA. The CDR3 region is CTTPTGPDGYTF. The CDR3 region has the DNA TGCACGACCCCGACAGGTCCCGATGGCTACACCTTC.

The V gene is TRBV6-1, the J gene TRBJ1-5, with 10 bases aligning to TRBD1. This CDR3 comprises 15 residues. V was pared by 7 bases and J by 7 bases, with 10 bases of the junction left unmatched. Germline V gene data show CDR1 as MNHNS and CDR2 as SASEGT. In nucleotides, the CDR3 is TGTGCCAGCAAACAAGGGGGACAGGGGAACCAGCCCCAGCATTTT. Translating it yields CASKQGGQGNQPQHF.

The rearrangement uses TRBV18 and TRBJ1-1; TRBD1 is a possible D gene (5 bases). Trimming removed 2 bases from V and 0 bases from J, with 16 bases in between. The germline V gene encodes CDR1 KGHSH and CDR2 LQKENI. The CDR3 has 17 amino acids. In DNA, the CDR3 is TGTGCCAGCTCACCAAATCTGCAGGGTATAATGAACACTGAAGCTTTCTTT. Amino acids: CASSPNLQGIMNTEAFF. Filled out from reference TRBV18 and TRBJ1-1, the complete variable domain reads NAGVMQNPRHLVRRRGQEARLRCSPMKGHSHVYWYRQLPEEGLKFMVYLQKENIIDESGMPKERFSAEFPKEGPSILRIQQVVRGDSAAYFCASSPNLQGIMNTEAFFGQGTRLTVV.

The chain employs TRBV19 and TRBJ1-5, with 8 bases aligning to TRBD1. The length of the CDR3 is 16 residues. V trimming: 5 bases; J trimming: 6 bases; junction bases outside the gene matches: 12. The V gene's germline CDR1 is LNHDA and CDR2 SQIVND (reference sequence). CDR3 DNA sequence: TGTGCCAGTAGTCAGCAACATCAGGGGGCTAGTCAGCCCCAGCATTTT. Protein sequence: CASSQQHQGASQPQHF.

This clonotype was detected only a few times. V usage is TRBV7-2 and J usage is TRBJ2-3; 8 bases match TRBD2. This CDR3 is built from 16 residues. The V and J ends lost 5 bases and 6 bases, in that order; junction bases with no gene match: 13. The V gene's germline CDR1 is SGHTA and CDR2 FQGNSA. CDR3 sequence: CASSARGAGVWDTQYF. For the CDR3, the DNA is TGTGCCAGCAGCGCCCGGGGAGCGGGAGTGTGGGATACGCAGTATTTT.

This clonotype was detected only a few times. The rearrangement joins TRBV7-2 to TRBJ2-1; D remains ambiguous. Germline V gene data show CDR1 as SGHTA and CDR2 as FQGNSA. The CDR3 contains 13 residues. The germline V and J ends were trimmed by 6 bases and 0 bases, with 6 bases remaining between them. The CDR3: CASRPASYNEQFF. The CDR3 region has the DNA TGTGCCAGCAGGCCAGCCTCCTACAATGAGCAGTTCTTC.

The J gene is TRBJ2-7, the V gene TRBV5-6; 10 bases line up with TRBD2. The CDR3 sequence is 15 residues long. The trim removed 4 bases at V and 2 bases at J, leaving 6 bases unmatched. CDR1 is SGHDT and CDR2 is YYEEEE in the germline V gene. The CDR3 reads CASSQTSGETYEQYF. In DNA form, the CDR3 reads TGTGCCAGCAGCCAAACTAGCGGGGAAACCTACGAGCAGTACTTC.

Concerning this clonotype: The CDR3 ends on some other residue instead of the conserved phenylalanine or tryptophan, so this is likely a read error. This chain connects TRBV13 to TRBJ2-7, with D possibly being TRBD2 (5 bases). Trimming removed 2 bases from V and 6 bases from J, with 11 bases in between. CDR1 is PRHDT and CDR2 is FYEKMQ in the germline V gene (reference sequence). The CDR3 spans 13 residues. Here the CDR3 DNA reads TGTGCCAGCAGCTTAAGAGAAACTAGCGAGCAGTACTTA. Translated: CASSLRETSEQYL.